This TCR beta chain was observed in a study of blood T cells in healthy people across ages (dated by TCRdb to between 2014 and 2017). Some background on the complete study: Template switching captured roughly one uniquely barcoded TCR beta cDNA molecule per two T cells in model experiments. Age-related changes in TCR beta repertoire diversity were measured in the study by deep sequencing normalized with unique cDNA molecular identifiers. Four age groups were formed from the donors: young (average approximately 15 years), middle-aged (approximately 40), aged (roughly 59) and long-lived (about 75). To avoid experimental bias, donors of different ages were randomly spread across the sequencing lanes. Using the same blood draw, the study looked at two additional independent replicas of 1 million unique cDNA reads for two donors, one aged 18 to 30 and the other aged 80 or older.

The library was generated by 5' RACE. This sample was sequenced with an Illumina HiSeq 2500. The second PCR ran for roughly 7 to 12 cycles and used a J-beta primer mix along with a sample-barcoded 5' primer. Each TCR beta cDNA molecule received a unique molecular identifier from a template-switch 5' adaptor carrying 12 random nucleotides. Each sample yielded at least 2.5 million CDR3-containing paired-end reads. The Mint cDNA synthesis kit, primed by a TRBC-specific oligonucleotide, was used to synthesize first-strand cDNA from all RNA. Following uracil-DNA glycosylase treatment, all cDNA underwent a first 18-cycle PCR with the universal primers M1SS and BC2_uni_R. From the authors' description of their analysis: Normalization of each sample was performed by random selection of 1 million high-quality reads, each carrying a distinct molecular identifier. Instead of being binned into consensus sequences, reads that shared molecular identifiers were thrown out. MiTCR, set to a Q25 quality threshold and the strictest error-elimination algorithm, was used for CDR3 identification, clonotype clustering and error correction. A nonparametric unseen species model using Euler transformation provided a lower-bound estimate of total TCR beta diversity. Through fastp at Q25 and MiXCR, TCRdb rebuilt clones from the public reads, retaining in-frame beta chains. Each CDR3 protein appears once, grouped with its most common genes and DNA. None of the V and J calls come from the authors' own analysis; TCRdb made them. This sample has 550,000 to 750,000 distinct CDR3 sequences in its table, and over 20% of those were observed once. Jointly, the top ten make up 3% to 4% of the sample.

The donors were roughly 38 Caucasian individuals from Russia, aged roughly 6 to 95 years, who were systemically healthy. Each donor gave about 9.2 milliliters of peripheral blood, drawn into EDTA-treated Vacutainer tubes. PBMCs were isolated by Ficoll-Paque density-gradient centrifugation, with at least 6.5 million obtained per sample. Trizol reagent was used to extract total RNA from PBMCs, with at least 6 micrograms per sample. For every donor, an aliquot of PBMCs went through flow cytometry to measure the percentages of naive CD45RAhigh/CD27high T cells. Beyond this particular receptor, the publication reports: Total diversity estimates from one million sequenced T cells were considered lower bounds and underestimates. Compared with the aged group, the long-lived group had more naive CD4+ T cells, fewer expanded clones and increased TCR diversity, suggesting age selection. Since profiling was done on bulk unsorted PBMCs, naive and antigen-experienced compartments could not be conclusively compared. Observed TCR beta diversity correlated strongly with the percentage of naive T cells measured by flow cytometry. Observed TCR beta diversity per million T cells fell roughly linearly with age, and a significant reduction was already apparent by age around 40. The CMV infection status of donors was not known, potentially confounding age-related changes in expanded clonotypes.

Concerning this clonotype itself: It has no known antigen specificity. It has no much larger one-base neighbor in the sample; base qualities were not kept.

CDR1 and CDR2 were assigned from the germline V gene as KGHSH and LQKENI. There are 14 amino acids in the CDR3, from cysteine to phenylalanine inclusive. Only CDR3 DNA is held: 42 bases, read in frame from base 1. Trimming costs V 2 bases and J 5 bases, and their ends lie 12 bases apart. The specimen sequenced was blood. The origin of this receptor is a man aged 65 to 79 in good health. In this chain, TRBV18 is recombined with TRBJ2-5; the D gene is perhaps TRBD1 or TRBD2, each of them matching over 5 bases. The CDR3 region: CASSPWGFYETQYF. The bases read TGTGCCAGCTCACCATGGGGGTTCTATGAGACCCAGTACTTC.